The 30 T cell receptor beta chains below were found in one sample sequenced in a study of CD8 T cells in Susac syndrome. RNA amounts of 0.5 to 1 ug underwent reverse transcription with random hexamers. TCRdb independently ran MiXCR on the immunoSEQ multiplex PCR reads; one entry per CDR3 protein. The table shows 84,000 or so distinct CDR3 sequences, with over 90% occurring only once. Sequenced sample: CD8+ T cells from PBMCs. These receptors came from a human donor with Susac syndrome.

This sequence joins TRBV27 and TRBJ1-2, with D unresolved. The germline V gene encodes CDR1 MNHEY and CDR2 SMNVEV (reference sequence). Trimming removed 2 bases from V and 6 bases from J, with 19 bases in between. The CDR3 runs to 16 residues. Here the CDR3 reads CASSLAWSGMEDGYTF. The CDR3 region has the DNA TGTGCCAGCAGTTTAGCTTGGTCGGGGATGGAGGATGGCTACACCTTC.

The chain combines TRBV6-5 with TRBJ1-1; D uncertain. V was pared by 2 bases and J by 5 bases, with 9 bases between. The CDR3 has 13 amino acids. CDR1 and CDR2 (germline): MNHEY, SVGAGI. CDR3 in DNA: TGTGCCAGCAGTTACCATTCAAGGACTGAAGCTTTCTTT. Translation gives CASSYHSRTEAFF.

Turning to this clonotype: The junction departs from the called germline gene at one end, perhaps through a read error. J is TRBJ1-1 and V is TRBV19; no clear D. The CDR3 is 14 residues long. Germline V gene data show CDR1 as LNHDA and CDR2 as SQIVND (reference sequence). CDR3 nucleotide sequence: TGTGTCAGTAGTTTCGGGTCGATGAACACTGAAGCTTTCTTT. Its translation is CVSSFGSMNTEAFF.

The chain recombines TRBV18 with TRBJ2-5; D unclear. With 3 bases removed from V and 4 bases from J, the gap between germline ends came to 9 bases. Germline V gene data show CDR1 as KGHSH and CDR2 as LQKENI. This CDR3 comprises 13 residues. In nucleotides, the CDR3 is TGTGCCAGCTCACCGTCAAATCCAGAGACCCAGTACTTC. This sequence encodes CASSPSNPETQYF.

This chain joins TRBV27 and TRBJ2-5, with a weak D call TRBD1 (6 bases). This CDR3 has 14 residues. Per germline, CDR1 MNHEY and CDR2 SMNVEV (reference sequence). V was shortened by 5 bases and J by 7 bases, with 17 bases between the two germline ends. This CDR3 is CASSPGAPFGTQYF. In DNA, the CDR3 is TGTGCCAGCAGTCCAGGGGCCCCCTTTGGGACCCAGTACTTC.

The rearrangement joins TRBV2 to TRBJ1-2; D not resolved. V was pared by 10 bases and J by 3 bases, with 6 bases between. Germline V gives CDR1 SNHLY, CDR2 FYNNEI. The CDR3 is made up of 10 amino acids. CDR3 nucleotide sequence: TGTGCCATCCCAGACTATGGCTACACCTTC. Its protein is CAIPDYGYTF. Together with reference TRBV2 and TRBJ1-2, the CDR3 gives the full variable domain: EPEVTQTPSHQVTQMGQEVILRCVPISNHLYFYWYRQILGQKVEFLVSFYNNEISEKSEIFDDQFSVERPDGSNFTLKIRSTKLEDSAMYFCAIPDYGYTFGSGTRLTVV.

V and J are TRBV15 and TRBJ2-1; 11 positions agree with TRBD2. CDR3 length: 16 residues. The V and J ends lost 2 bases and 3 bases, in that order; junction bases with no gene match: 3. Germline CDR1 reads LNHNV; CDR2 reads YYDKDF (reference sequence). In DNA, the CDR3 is TGTGCCACCAGCAGATCTACTAGCGGGGGCTACAATGAGCAGTTCTTC. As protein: CATSRSTSGGYNEQFF.

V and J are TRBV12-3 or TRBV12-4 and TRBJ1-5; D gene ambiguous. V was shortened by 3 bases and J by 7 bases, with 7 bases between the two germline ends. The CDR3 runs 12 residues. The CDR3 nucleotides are TGTGCCAGCAGTTTCCCGGGACAGCCCCAGCATTTT. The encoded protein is CASSFPGQPQHF.

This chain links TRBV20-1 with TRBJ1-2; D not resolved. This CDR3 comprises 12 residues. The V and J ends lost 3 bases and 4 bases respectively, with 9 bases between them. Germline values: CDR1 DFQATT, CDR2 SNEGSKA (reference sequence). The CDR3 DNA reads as TGCAGTGCTAGGGTAGATACCTATGGCTACACCTTC. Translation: CSARVDTYGYTF.

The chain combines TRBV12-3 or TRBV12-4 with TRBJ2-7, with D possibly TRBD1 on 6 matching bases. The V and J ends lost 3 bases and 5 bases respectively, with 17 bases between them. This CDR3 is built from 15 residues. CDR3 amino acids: CASSFPGAQANEQYF. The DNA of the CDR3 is TGTGCCAGCAGTTTTCCAGGGGCTCAGGCCAACGAGCAGTACTTC.

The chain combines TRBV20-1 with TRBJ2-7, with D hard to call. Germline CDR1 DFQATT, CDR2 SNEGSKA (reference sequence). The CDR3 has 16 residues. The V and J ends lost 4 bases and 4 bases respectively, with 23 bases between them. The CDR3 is CSAIPRRVGFGYEQYF. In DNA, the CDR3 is TGCAGTGCTATCCCGAGAAGGGTCGGCTTCGGATACGAGCAGTACTTC.

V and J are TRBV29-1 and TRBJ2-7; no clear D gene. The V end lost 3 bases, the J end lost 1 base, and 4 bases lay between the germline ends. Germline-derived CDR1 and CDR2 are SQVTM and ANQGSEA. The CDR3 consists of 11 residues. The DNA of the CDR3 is TGCAGCGTTGAGGGTTCCTACGAGCAGTACTTC. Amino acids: CSVEGSYEQYF.

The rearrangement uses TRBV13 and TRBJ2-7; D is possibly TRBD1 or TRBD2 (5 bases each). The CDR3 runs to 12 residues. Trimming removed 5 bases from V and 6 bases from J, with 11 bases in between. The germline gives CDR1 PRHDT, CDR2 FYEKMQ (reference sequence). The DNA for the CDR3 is TGTGCCAGCAGCCGCCTGGGGACCGAGCAGTACTTC. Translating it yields CASSRLGTEQYF.

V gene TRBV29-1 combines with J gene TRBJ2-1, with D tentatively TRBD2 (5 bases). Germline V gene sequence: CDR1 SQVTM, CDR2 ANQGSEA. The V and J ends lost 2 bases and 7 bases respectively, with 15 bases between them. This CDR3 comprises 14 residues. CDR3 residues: CSVENPRGRNEQFF. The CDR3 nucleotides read TGCAGCGTTGAAAACCCCCGGGGTCGGAATGAGCAGTTCTTC.

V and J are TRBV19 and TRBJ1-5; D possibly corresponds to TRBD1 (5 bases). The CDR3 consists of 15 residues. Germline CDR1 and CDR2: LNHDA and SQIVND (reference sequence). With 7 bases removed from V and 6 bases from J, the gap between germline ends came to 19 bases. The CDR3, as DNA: TGTGCCAGTACCCTCGGGGGAGGGGTAGGTCAGCCCCAGCATTTT. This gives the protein CASTLGGGVGQPQHF.

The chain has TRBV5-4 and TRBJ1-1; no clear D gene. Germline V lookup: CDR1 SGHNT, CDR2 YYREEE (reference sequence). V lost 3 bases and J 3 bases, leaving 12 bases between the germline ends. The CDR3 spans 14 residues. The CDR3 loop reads CASSSDGFYTEAFF. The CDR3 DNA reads TGTGCCAGCAGCTCCGACGGGTTCTACACTGAAGCTTTCTTT.

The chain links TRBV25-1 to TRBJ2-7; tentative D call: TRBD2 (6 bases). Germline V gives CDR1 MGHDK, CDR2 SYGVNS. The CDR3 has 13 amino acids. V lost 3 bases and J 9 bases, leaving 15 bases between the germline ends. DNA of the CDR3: TGTGCCAGCAGTGAGGAGGGAAGGAGGGTGCAGTACTTC. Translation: CASSEEGRRVQYF.

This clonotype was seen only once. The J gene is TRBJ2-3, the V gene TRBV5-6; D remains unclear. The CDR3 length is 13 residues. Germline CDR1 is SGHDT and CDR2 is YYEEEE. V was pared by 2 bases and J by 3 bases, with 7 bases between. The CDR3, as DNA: TGTGCCAGCAGCTTCGGGTATACAGATACGCAGTATTTT. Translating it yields CASSFGYTDTQYF.

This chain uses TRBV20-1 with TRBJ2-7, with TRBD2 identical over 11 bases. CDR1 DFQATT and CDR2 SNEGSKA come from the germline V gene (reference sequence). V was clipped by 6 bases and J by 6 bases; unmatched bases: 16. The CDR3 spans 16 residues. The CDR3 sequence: CSASALAGGDSSEQYF. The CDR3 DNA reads TGCAGTGCCTCAGCCCTAGCGGGAGGAGATAGTAGCGAGCAGTACTTC.

The CDR3 sequence: CASSPFTPNQPQHF. CDR3 in DNA: TGTGCCAGTAGTCCCTTTACACCGAATCAGCCCCAGCATTTT. The rearrangement links TRBV19 to TRBJ1-5; no clear D gene. The CDR3 loop spans 14 amino acids. V was clipped by 5 bases and J by 4 bases, with 12 bases between them. Germline CDR1 and CDR2: LNHDA and SQIVND (reference sequence).

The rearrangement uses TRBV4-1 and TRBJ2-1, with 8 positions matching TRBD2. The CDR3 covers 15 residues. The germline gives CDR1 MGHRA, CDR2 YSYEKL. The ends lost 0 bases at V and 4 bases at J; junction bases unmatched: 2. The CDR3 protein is CASSQDAGGYNEQFF. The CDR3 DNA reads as TGCGCCAGCAGCCAAGACGCGGGGGGTTACAATGAGCAGTTCTTC.

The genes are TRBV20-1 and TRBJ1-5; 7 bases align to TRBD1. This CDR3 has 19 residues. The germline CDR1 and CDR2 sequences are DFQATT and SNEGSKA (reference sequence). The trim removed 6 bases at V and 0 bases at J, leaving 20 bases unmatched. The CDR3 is CSAHWGDSWDRPSNQPQHF. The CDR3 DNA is TGCAGTGCCCATTGGGGGGATTCCTGGGACAGACCTAGCAATCAGCCCCAGCATTTT.

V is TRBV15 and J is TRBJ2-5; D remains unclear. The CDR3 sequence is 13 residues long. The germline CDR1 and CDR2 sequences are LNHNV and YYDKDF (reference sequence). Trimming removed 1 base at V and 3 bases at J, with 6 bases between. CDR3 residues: CATSRAGKETQYF. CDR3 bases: TGTGCCACCAGCAGAGCTGGGAAAGAGACCCAGTACTTC. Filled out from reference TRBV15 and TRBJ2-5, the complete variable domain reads DAMVIQNPRYQVTQFGKPVTLSCSQTLNHNVMYWYQQKSSQAPKLLFHYYDKDFNNEADTPDNFQSRRPNTSFCFLDIRSPGLGDTAMYLCATSRAGKETQYFGPGTRLLVL.

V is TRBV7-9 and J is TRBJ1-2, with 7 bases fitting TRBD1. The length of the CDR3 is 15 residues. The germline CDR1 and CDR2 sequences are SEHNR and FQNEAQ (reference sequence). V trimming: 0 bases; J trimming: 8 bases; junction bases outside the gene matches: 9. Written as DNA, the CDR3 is TGTGCCAGCAGCTTAGCGATTACAGGGGAGTACGGCTACACCTTC. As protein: CASSLAITGEYGYTF.

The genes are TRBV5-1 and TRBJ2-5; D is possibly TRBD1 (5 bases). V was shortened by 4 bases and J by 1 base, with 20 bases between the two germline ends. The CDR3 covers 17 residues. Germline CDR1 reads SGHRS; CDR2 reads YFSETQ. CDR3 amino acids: CASSPPLVGVSQETQYF. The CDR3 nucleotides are TGCGCCAGCAGCCCTCCCTTAGTAGGGGTCTCCCAAGAGACCCAGTACTTC.

Written as DNA, the CDR3 is TGTGCCAACGGAACCTATGGCTACACCTTC. This sequence encodes CANGTYGYTF. The chain has TRBV5-6 and TRBJ1-2; no clear D. Trimming left V 9 bases short and J 4 bases short, with 7 bases between. The CDR3 runs 10 residues. The germline V gene has CDR1 SGHDT and CDR2 YYEEEE.

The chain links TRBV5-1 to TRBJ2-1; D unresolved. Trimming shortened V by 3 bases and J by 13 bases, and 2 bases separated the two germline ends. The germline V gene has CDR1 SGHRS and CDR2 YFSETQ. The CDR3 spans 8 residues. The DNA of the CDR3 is TGCGCCAGCAGCTCCCAGTTCTTC. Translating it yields CASSSQFF. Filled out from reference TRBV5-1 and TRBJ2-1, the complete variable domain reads KAGVTQTPRYLIKTRGQQVTLSCSPISGHRSVSWYQQTPGQGLQFLFEYFSETQRNKGNFPGRFSGRQFSNSRSEMNVSTLELGDSALYLCASSSQFFGPGTRLTVL.

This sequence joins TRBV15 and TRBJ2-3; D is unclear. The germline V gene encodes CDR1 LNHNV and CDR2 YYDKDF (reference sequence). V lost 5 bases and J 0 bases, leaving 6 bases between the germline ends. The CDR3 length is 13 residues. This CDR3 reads CATSEESTDTQYF. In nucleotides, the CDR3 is TGTGCCACCAGCGAGGAAAGCACAGATACGCAGTATTTT.

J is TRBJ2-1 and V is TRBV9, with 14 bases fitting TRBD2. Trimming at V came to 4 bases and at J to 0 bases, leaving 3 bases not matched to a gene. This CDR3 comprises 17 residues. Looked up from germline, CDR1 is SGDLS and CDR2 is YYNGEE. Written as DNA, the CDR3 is TGTGCCAGCAGCCACGGGACTAGCGGGAGCTCCTACAATGAGCAGTTCTTC. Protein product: CASSHGTSGSSYNEQFF. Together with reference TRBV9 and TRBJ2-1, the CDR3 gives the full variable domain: DSGVTQTPKHLITATGQRVTLRCSPRSGDLSVYWYQQSLDQGLQFLIQYYNGEERAKGNILERFSAQQFPDLHSELNLSSLELGDSALYFCASSHGTSGSSYNEQFFGPGTRLTVL.

The CDR3 region has the DNA TGCAGTGCTAGAGGGGGGACTAGCGGGGGCAGCTCCTACAATGAGCAGTTCTTC. It yields the protein CSARGGTSGGSSYNEQFF. J is TRBJ2-1 and V is TRBV20-1; TRBD2 matches 14 bases. Trimming removed 1 base from V and 0 bases from J; junction bases left unmatched: 5. There are 18 residues in the CDR3. From germline, CDR1 is DFQATT and CDR2 SNEGSKA (reference sequence).